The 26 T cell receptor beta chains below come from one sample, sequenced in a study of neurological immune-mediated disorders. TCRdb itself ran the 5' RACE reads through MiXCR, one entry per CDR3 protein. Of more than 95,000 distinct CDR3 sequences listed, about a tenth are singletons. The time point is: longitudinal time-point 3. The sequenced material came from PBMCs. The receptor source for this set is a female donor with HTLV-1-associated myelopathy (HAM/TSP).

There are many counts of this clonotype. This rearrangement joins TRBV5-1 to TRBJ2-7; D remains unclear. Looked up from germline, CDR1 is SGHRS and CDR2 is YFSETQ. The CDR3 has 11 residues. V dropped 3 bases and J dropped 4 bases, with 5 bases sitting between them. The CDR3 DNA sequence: TGCGCCAGCAGCTCTCTTTACGAGCAGTACTTC. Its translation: CASSSLYEQYF.

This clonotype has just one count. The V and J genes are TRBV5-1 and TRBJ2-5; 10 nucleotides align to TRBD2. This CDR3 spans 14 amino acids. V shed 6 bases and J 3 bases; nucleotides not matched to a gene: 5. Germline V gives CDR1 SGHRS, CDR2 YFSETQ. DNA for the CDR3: TGCGCCAGCACCCAGCGGGGGGGGAAAGAGACCCAGTACTTC. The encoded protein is CASTQRGGKETQYF.

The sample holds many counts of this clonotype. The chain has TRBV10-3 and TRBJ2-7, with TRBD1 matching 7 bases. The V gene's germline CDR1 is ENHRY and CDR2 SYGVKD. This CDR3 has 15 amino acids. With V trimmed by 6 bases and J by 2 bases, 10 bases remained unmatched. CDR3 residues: CAIRYTVGQAYEQYF. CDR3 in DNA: TGTGCCATCAGGTATACCGTCGGACAGGCCTACGAGCAGTACTTC.

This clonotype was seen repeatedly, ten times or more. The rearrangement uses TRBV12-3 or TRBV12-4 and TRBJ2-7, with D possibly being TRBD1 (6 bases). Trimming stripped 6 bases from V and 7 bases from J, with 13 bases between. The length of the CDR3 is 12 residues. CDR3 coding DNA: TGTGCCAGCAGCTACACAGGGTTTGAGCAGTACTTC. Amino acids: CASSYTGFEQYF.

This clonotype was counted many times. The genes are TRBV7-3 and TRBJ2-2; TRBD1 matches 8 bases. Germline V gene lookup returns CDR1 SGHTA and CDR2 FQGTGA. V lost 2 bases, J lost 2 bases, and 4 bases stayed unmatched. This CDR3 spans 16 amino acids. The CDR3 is CASSLLGQANTGELFF. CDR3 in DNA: TGTGCCAGCAGCTTATTGGGACAGGCCAACACCGGGGAGCTGTTTTTT.

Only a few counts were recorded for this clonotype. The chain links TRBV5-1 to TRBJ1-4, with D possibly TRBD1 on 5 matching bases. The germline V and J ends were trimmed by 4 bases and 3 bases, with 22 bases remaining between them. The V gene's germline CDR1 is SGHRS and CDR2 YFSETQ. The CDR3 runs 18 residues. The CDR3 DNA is TGCGCCAGCAGCCTTACCTCGCGCGACCGAGGGGCTAATGAAAAACTGTTTTTT. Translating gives CASSLTSRDRGANEKLFF.

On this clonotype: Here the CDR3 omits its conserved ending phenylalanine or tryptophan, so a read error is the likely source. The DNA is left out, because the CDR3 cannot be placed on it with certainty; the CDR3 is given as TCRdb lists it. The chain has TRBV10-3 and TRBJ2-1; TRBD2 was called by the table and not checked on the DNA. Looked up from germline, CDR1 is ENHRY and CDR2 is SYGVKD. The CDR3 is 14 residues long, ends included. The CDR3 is CAISVSGGNNEKFL.

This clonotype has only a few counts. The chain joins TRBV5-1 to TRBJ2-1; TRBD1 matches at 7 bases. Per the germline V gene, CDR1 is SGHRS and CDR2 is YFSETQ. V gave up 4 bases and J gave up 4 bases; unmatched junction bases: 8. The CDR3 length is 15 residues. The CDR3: CASSKRTGFYNEQFF. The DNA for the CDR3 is TGCGCCAGCAGCAAGCGGACAGGATTTTACAATGAGCAGTTCTTC. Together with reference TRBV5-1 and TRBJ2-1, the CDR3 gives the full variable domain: KAGVTQTPRYLIKTRGQQVTLSCSPISGHRSVSWYQQTPGQGLQFLFEYFSETQRNKGNFPGRFSGRQFSNSRSEMNVSTLELGDSALYLCASSKRTGFYNEQFFGPGTRLTVL.

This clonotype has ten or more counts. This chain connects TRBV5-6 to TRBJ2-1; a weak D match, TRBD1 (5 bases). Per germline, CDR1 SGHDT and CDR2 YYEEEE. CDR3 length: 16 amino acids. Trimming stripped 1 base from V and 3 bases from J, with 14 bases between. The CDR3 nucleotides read TGTGCCAGCAGCTTGTCTCTCCAGGGCATCTACAATGAGCAGTTCTTC. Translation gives CASSLSLQGIYNEQFF.

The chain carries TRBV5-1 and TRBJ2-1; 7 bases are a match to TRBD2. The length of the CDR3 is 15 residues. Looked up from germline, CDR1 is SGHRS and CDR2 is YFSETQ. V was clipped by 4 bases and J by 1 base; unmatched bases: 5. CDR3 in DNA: TGCGCCAGCAGCAGTACGGGGGGTTCCTACAATGAGCAGTTCTTC. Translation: CASSSTGGSYNEQFF.

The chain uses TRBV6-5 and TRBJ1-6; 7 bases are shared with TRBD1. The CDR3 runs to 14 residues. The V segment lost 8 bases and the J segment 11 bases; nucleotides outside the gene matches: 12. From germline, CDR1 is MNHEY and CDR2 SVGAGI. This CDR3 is CASSGTVNGAPLHF. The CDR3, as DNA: TGTGCCAGCTCCGGGACAGTCAATGGAGCACCCCTCCACTTT.

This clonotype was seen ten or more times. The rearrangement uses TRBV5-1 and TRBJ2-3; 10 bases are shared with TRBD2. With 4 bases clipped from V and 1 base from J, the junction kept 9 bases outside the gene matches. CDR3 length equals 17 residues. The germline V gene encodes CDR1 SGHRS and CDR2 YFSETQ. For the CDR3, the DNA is TGCGCCAGCAGCCCGTTGGGGCTAGCGGGGGGCACAGATACGCAGTATTTT. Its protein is CASSPLGLAGGTDTQYF.

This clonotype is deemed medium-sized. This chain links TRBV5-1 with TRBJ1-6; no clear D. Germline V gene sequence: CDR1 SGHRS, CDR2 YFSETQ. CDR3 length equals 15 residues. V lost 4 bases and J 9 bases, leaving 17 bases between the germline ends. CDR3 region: CASSTEGYFGSPLHF. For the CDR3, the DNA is TGCGCCAGCAGCACAGAAGGGTACTTTGGTTCACCCCTCCACTTT. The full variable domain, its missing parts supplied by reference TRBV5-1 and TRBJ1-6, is KAGVTQTPRYLIKTRGQQVTLSCSPISGHRSVSWYQQTPGQGLQFLFEYFSETQRNKGNFPGRFSGRQFSNSRSEMNVSTLELGDSALYLCASSTEGYFGSPLHFGNGTRLTVT.

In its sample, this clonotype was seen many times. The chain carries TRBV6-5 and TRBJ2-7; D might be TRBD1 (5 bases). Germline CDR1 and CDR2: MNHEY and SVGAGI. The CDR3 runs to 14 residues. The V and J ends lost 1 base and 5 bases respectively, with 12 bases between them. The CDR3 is CASSYFRGTDEQYF. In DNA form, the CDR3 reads TGTGCCAGCAGTTACTTTAGGGGCACCGACGAGCAGTACTTC.

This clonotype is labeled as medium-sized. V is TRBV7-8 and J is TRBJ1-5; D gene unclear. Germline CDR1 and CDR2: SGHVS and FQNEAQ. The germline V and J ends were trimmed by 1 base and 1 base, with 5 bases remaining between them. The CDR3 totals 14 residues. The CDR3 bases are TGTGCCAGCAGCTTAGGGTTGAGCAATCAGCCCCAGCATTTT. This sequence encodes CASSLGLSNQPQHF.

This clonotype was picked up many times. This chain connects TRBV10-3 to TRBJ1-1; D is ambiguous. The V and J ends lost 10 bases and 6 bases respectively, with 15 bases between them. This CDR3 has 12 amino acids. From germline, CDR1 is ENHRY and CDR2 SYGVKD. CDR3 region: CATENRAAEAFF. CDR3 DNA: TGTGCCACCGAAAATCGGGCGGCTGAAGCTTTCTTT.

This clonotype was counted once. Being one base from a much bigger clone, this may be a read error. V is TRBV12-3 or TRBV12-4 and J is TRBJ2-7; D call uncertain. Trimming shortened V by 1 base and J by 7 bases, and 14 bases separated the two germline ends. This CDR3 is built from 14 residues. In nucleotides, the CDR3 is TGTGCCAGCAGTTTAGGGGTCTCGCCTCAAGAGCAGTACTTC. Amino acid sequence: CASSLGVSPQEQYF.

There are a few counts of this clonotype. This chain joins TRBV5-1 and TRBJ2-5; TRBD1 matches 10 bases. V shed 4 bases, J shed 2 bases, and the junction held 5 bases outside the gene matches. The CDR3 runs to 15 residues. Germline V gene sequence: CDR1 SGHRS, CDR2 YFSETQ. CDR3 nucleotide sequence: TGCGCCAGCAGCACCGGGACAGGGGCTCAAGAGACCCAGTACTTC. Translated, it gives CASSTGTGAQETQYF.

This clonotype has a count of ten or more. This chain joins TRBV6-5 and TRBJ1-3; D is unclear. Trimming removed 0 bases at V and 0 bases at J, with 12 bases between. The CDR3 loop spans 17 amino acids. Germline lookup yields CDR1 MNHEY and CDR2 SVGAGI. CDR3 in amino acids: CASSYSGRTYSGNTIYF. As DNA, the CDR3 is TGTGCCAGCAGTTACTCGGGCAGAACTTACTCTGGAAACACCATATATTTT.

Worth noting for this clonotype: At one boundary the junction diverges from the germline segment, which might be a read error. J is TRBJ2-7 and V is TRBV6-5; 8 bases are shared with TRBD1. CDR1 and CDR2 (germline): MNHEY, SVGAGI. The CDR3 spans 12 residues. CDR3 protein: CASSDPGQAWGF. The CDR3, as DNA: TGTGCCAGCAGTGATCCGGGACAGGCTTGGGGATTC.

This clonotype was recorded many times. The CDR3 sequence is CASSESGGKQTQYF. The CDR3 coding sequence is TGTGCCAGCAGTGAATCGGGAGGGAAACAGACCCAGTACTTC. The chain combines TRBV25-1 with TRBJ2-5, with 8 bases fitting TRBD2. The junction had 4 bases not matched to a gene; V was cut back by 1 base and J by 6 bases. The CDR3 covers 14 residues. Looked up from germline, CDR1 is MGHDK and CDR2 is SYGVNS.

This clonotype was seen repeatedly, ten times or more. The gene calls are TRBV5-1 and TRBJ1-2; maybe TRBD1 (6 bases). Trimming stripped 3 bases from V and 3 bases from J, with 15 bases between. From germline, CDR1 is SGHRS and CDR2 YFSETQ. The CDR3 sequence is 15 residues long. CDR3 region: CASSSSWTEDYGYTF. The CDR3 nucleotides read TGCGCCAGCAGCTCGAGCTGGACAGAAGACTATGGCTACACCTTC.

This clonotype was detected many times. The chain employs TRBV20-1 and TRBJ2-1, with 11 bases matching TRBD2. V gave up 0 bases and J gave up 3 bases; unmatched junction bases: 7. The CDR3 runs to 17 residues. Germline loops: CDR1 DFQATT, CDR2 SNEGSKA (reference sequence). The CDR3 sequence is CSARDRLAGGVYNEQFF. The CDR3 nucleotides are TGCAGTGCTAGAGATCGATTAGCGGGGGGGGTCTACAATGAGCAGTTCTTC.

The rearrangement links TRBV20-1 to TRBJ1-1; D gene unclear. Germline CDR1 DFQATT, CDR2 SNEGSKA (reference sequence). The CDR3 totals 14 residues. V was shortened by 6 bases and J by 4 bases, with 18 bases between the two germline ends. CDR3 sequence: CSAAFEGGGTEAFF. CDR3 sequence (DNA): TGCAGTGCAGCCTTTGAGGGCGGAGGCACTGAAGCTTTCTTT.

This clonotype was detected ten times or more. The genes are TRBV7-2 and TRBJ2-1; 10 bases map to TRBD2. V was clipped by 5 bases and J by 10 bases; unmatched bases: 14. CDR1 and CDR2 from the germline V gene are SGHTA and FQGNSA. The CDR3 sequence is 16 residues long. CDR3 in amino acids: CASSALAGGAGGEQFF. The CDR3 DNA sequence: TGTGCCAGCAGCGCCTTAGCGGGGGGCGCGGGAGGAGAGCAGTTCTTC.

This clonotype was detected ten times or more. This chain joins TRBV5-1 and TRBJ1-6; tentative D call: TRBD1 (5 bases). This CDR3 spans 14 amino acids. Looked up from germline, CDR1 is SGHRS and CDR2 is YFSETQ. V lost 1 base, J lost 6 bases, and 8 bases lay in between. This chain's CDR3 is CASSLNGANSPLHF. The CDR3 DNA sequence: TGCGCCAGCAGCTTGAATGGGGCTAATTCACCCCTCCACTTT.